This entry features one TCR beta chain sequence. TCRdb's table, derived via immunoSEQ multiplex PCR, lists solely in-frame clones and lacks some. The sample holds fewer than 60,000 clones, around 80% seen once. The data originate from a study of blood T cell repertoires in COVID-19. Study in general: COVID-19 samples collected from the United States, Italy and Spain covered acute and convalescent phases. PBMCs, B-cell-depleted T cells, or T cells provided the cDNA or gDNA that made up the material.

From germline, CDR1 is SGHKS and CDR2 YYEKEE (reference sequence). This CDR3 has 15 amino acids. With 5 bases removed from V and 0 bases from J, the gap between germline ends came to 9 bases. Sample: peripheral blood. This TCR came from a woman over 75 with acute or convalescent COVID-19. The chain carries TRBV5-5 and TRBJ2-6; TRBD2 might be the D (5 bases). The DNA for the CDR3 is TGTGCCAGCAGTGAGGGCACCTCTGGGGCCAACGTCCTGACTTTC. This sequence encodes CASSEGTSGANVLTF.